Shown below are 15 T cell receptor beta chains from a single sample sequenced in a study of neoadjuvant nivolumab and ipilimumab in lung cancer. Sequencing used immunoSEQ multiplex PCR; TCRdb keeps in-frame clones, though not all of them. Of approximately 26,000 clones listed, around 80% are singletons. The source was peripheral blood, collected before neoadjuvant nivolumab, alone or with ipilimumab. All receptors derive from an adult with non-small cell lung cancer.

This chain links TRBV21-1 with TRBJ2-7; TRBD1, as called in the table, went unchecked against the DNA. TRBV21-1 is a recognized pseudogene. The length of the CDR3 is 15 residues. In DNA form, the CDR3 reads TGTGCCAGCAGCAAAAAGTACAGGGGATTGGAAGAGCAGTACTTC. Translated: CASSKKYRGLEEQYF.

The chain links TRBV5-1 to TRBJ2-3; the D is unclear. Germline CDR1 reads SGHRS; CDR2 reads YFSETQ. Trimming removed 4 bases from V and 4 bases from J, with 10 bases in between. This CDR3 has 13 amino acids. The CDR3 here is CASSGSAPDTQYF. The CDR3 coding sequence is TGCGCCAGCAGCGGAAGTGCCCCAGATACGCAGTATTTT. Based on the CDR3 plus reference TRBV5-1 and TRBJ2-3, the full variable domain is KAGVTQTPRYLIKTRGQQVTLSCSPISGHRSVSWYQQTPGQGLQFLFEYFSETQRNKGNFPGRFSGRQFSNSRSEMNVSTLELGDSALYLCASSGSAPDTQYFGPGTRLTVL.

This rearrangement joins TRBV11-2 to TRBJ1-2; no clear D. Germline CDR1 reads SGHAT; CDR2 reads FQNNGV. The germline V and J ends were trimmed by 2 bases and 8 bases, with 21 bases remaining between them. CDR3 length: 16 amino acids. The CDR3 sequence is CASSLLPFRGLRGYTF. DNA of the CDR3: TGTGCCAGCAGCTTACTCCCGTTCCGGGGTTTGAGGGGCTACACCTTC.

The chain couples TRBV7-9 to TRBJ1-2; D perhaps matches TRBD1 (6 bases). Germline CDR1 reads SEHNR; CDR2 reads FQNEAQ (reference sequence). Trimming took 6 bases from V and 3 from J, leaving 14 bases between them. The CDR3 consists of 14 residues. The DNA for the CDR3 is TGTGCCAGCAGGGGGGGCCTGGTTGACTATGGCTACACCTTC. It translates to CASRGGLVDYGYTF. The full variable domain, completed using reference TRBV7-9 and TRBJ1-2, is DTGVSQNPRHKITKRGQNVTFRCDPISEHNRLYWYRQTLGQGPEFLTYFQNEAQLEKSRLLSDRFSAERPKGSFSTLEIQRTEQGDSAMYLCASRGGLVDYGYTFGSGTRLTVV.

V and J are TRBV9 and TRBJ2-2; D is possibly TRBD1 or TRBD2 (5 bases each). Trimming left V 0 bases short and J 0 bases short, with 12 bases between. This CDR3 is built from 17 residues. CDR1 and CDR2 (germline): SGDLS, YYNGEE. This CDR3 is CASSVDPGTANTGELFF. The CDR3 region has the DNA TGTGCCAGCAGCGTAGATCCCGGGACGGCGAACACCGGGGAGCTGTTTTTT.

For this clone: The same CDR3 can be traced to other DNA sequences in this sample. This chain joins TRBV29-1 and TRBJ1-5; tentatively, D is TRBD1 (5 bases). The CDR3 covers 12 residues. The V end lost 4 bases, the J end lost 4 bases, and 8 bases lay between the germline ends. Looked up from germline, CDR1 is SQVTM and CDR2 is ANQGSEA. CDR3 protein: CSVGQGNQPQHF. The DNA of the CDR3 is TGCAGCGTTGGCCAGGGAAATCAGCCCCAGCATTTT.

The V and J genes are TRBV5-4 and TRBJ2-3; D tentatively fits TRBD1 or TRBD2 (6 bases each). This CDR3 has 20 amino acids. Germline CDR1 reads SGHNT; CDR2 reads YYREEE (reference sequence). V was shortened by 2 bases and J by 4 bases, with 29 bases between the two germline ends. The CDR3 loop reads CASSLGGSSGRRGGPDTQYF. The CDR3 coding sequence is TGTGCCAGCAGCTTAGGGGGGTCTTCAGGGAGACGTGGGGGTCCAGATACGCAGTATTTT.

The chain joins TRBV27 to TRBJ2-6; TRBD1 agrees at 7 bases. Germline V gives CDR1 MNHEY, CDR2 SMNVEV (reference sequence). V lost 3 bases and J lost 0; bases outside the gene matches: 11. The CDR3 consists of 19 residues. The CDR3 loop is CASSFKGQPTLSGANVLTF. The CDR3, as DNA: TGTGCCAGCAGTTTTAAGGGACAGCCAACACTCTCTGGGGCCAACGTCCTGACTTTC.

V usage is TRBV29-1 and J usage is TRBJ2-1; the match to TRBD2 covers 8 bases. J gave up 0 bases and V 6 bases, and 4 bases lay outside the gene matches. The CDR3 contains 14 residues. Germline-derived CDR1 and CDR2 are SQVTM and ANQGSEA. The DNA of the CDR3 is TGCAGCGTCCTAAGCGGGAGCTCCTACAATGAGCAGTTCTTC. Translated: CSVLSGSSYNEQFF.

Written as DNA, the CDR3 is TGCGCCAGCAGCTTGGATATCGTATGGGCAGACACTGAAGCTTTCTTT. This codes for CASSLDIVWADTEAFF. This chain links TRBV5-1 with TRBJ1-1; D remains ambiguous. Trimming shortened V by 0 bases and J by 3 bases, and 15 bases separated the two germline ends. Germline CDR1 and CDR2: SGHRS and YFSETQ. CDR3 length: 16 amino acids.

This chain links TRBV10-3 with TRBJ2-5; 7 bases match TRBD1. Germline CDR1 and CDR2: ENHRY and SYGVKD. The CDR3 sequence is 15 residues long. After removal of 4 bases from V and 2 bases from J, the junction contained 7 bases not matched to a gene. The CDR3, as DNA: TGTGCCATCAGTGCGGACAGGTCGGGACAAGAGACCCAGTACTTC. The encoded protein is CAISADRSGQETQYF.

This clone appeared once. The rearrangement uses TRBV19 and TRBJ2-7, with 8 bases matching TRBD1. The length of the CDR3 is 14 residues. Germline CDR1 and CDR2: LNHDA and SQIVND (reference sequence). The V gene end was trimmed by 4 bases and the J gene end by 5 bases; junction bases not matched to a gene: 7. Written as DNA, the CDR3 is TGTGCCAGTAGTACCCGAGACAGGGGAAACGAGCAGTACTTC. Protein sequence: CASSTRDRGNEQYF.

The rearrangement uses TRBV7-2 and TRBJ2-7; tentatively, D is TRBD2 (6 bases). The CDR3 length is 13 residues. Germline V gives CDR1 SGHTA, CDR2 FQGNSA. Trimming removed 1 base at V and 2 bases at J, with 6 bases between. The DNA of the CDR3 is TGTGCCAGCAGCTTAGGACTAGCCTACGAGCAGTACTTC. This encodes CASSLGLAYEQYF.

This clone came up a few times. The J gene is TRBJ2-7, the V gene TRBV5-4, with no clear D. The V end was cut by 1 base, the J end by 5 bases, with 4 bases between. The CDR3 is 11 residues long. Germline V lookup: CDR1 SGHNT, CDR2 YYREEE (reference sequence). The CDR3 region has the DNA TGTGCCAGCAGCTTGTTCGACGAGCAGTACTTC. Translated, it gives CASSLFDEQYF.

This clone was recorded a few times. V gene TRBV5-1 combines with J gene TRBJ1-1; TRBD1 matches at 7 bases. The CDR3 covers 13 residues. The germline V gene encodes CDR1 SGHRS and CDR2 YFSETQ. The ends lost 6 bases at V and 6 bases at J; junction bases unmatched: 8. The CDR3 nucleotides are TGCGCCAGCAAGACAGGGTCTGGTCCTGAAGCTTTCTTT. Protein: CASKTGSGPEAFF.